This section outlines one T cell receptor (beta chain) sequence together with its context. The assay was immunoSEQ multiplex PCR, and TCRdb's table has in-frame clones only and misses some. The sample has approximately 70,000 clones, around 82% seen once. Germline lookup yields CDR1 SQVTM and CDR2 ANQGSEA. This CDR3 has 14 residues. With V trimmed by 6 bases and J by 7 bases, 5 bases remained unmatched. This sample was included in a study of cytotoxic CD8 clonotypes in ibrutinib-treated CLL. At the level of the study: The study included some 10 relapsed/refractory and roughly 15 treatment-naive patients; 17 had IGHV unmutated disease.

This TCR derives from a human donor with chronic lymphocytic leukemia. The chain carries TRBV29-1 and TRBJ2-1, with 14 bases that match TRBD2. The input for sequencing was PBMCs, taken at disease progression, from a patient treated with ibrutinib. The CDR3 loop is CSVEGLAGVNEQFF. The CDR3 DNA sequence: TGCAGCGTGGAGGGACTAGCGGGAGTTAATGAGCAGTTCTTC.